This TCR beta chain was retrieved from a study of blood T cell repertoires in COVID-19. As for the study in general: COVID-19 samples collected from the United States, Italy and Spain covered acute and convalescent phases. PBMCs, B-cell-depleted T cells, or T cells were the source of the cDNA or gDNA that made up the material.

Per the original methods: Quantification of nucleated cells was approximated via reference gene primer amplification. Here immunoSEQ multiplex PCR was the method, and the copy in TCRdb shows in-frame clones only, minus some. V and J calls and clone size are those listed in that table; D and trimming were worked out from the DNA. The sample includes around 72,000 clones, 70% to 90% of them seen just once. V was shortened by 4 bases and J by 4 bases, with 16 bases between the two germline ends. This CDR3 contains 15 residues. Germline CDR1 reads MDHEN; CDR2 reads SYDVKM. Sequenced input: peripheral blood. The chain combines TRBV28 with TRBJ1-2; possibly TRBD1 for D (5 bases). The clonotype was recovered from a man aged 70-80 years with active or convalescent COVID-19. The CDR3: CASSSPGRATYGYTF. As DNA, the CDR3 is TGTGCCAGCAGTTCCCCTGGCAGGGCGACCTATGGCTACACCTTC.